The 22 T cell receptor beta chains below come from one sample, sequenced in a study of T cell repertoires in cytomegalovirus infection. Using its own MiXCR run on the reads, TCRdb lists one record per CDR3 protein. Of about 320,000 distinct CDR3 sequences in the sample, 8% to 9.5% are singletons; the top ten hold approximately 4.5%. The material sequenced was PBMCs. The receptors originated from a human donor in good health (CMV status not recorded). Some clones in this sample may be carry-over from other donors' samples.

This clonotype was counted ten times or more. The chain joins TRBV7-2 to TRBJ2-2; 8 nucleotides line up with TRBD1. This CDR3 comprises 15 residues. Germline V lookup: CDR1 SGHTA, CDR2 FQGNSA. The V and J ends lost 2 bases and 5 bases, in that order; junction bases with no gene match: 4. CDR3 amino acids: CASSLQGAPTGELFF. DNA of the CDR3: TGTGCCAGCAGCTTACAGGGGGCCCCGACCGGGGAGCTGTTTTTT.

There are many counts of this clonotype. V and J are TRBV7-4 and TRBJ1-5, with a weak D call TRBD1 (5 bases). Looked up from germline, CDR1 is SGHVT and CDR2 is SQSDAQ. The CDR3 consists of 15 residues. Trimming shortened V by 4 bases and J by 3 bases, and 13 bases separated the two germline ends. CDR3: CASSSRQFSNQPQHF. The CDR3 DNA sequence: TGTGCCAGCAGCTCCCGACAGTTCTCCAATCAGCCCCAGCATTTT.

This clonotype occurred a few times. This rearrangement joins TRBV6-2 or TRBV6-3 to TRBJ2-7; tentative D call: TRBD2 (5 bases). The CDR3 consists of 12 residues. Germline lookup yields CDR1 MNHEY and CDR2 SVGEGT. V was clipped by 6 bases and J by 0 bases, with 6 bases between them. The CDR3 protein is CASRDFSYEQYF. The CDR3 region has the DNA TGTGCCAGCAGGGACTTCTCCTACGAGCAGTACTTC.

The CDR3 DNA sequence: TGTGCCAGCAGCCCAGCGGAAGACCGACCCAAAAACATTCAGTACTTC. The encoded protein is CASSPAEDRPKNIQYF. The chain joins TRBV7-9 to TRBJ2-4, with D tentatively TRBD2 (5 bases). The germline V gene encodes CDR1 SEHNR and CDR2 FQNEAQ (reference sequence). The V and J ends lost 5 bases and 2 bases respectively, with 16 bases between them. The CDR3 spans 16 residues.

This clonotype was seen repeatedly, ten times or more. The CDR3 loop is CASGPGGDTQYF. The CDR3 bases are TGTGCTAGTGGGCCCGGGGGGGATACGCAGTATTTT. V gene TRBV12-5 combines with J gene TRBJ2-3; TRBD2 aligns across 7 bases. Germline loops: CDR1 LGHNT, CDR2 FRNRAP. V lost 6 bases, J lost 6 bases, and 3 bases stayed unmatched. CDR3 size: 12 residues.

CDR3 coding DNA: TGTGCCAGCAGAACCAGAGCTAGCGCAGAGACCCAGTACTTC. It yields the protein CASRTRASAETQYF. The gene calls are TRBV2 and TRBJ2-5; perhaps TRBD2 as D (6 bases). The CDR3 is 14 amino acids. V gave up 6 bases and J gave up 4 bases, with 15 bases separating them. Germline CDR1 is SNHLY and CDR2 is FYNNEI.

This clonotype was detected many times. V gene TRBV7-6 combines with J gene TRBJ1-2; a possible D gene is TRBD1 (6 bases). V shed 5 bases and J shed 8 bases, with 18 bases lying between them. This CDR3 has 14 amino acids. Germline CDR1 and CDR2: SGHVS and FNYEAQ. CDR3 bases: TGTGCCAGCAGCCCCTTGGGGGGGGCTAGCGGCTACACCTTC. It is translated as CASSPLGGASGYTF.

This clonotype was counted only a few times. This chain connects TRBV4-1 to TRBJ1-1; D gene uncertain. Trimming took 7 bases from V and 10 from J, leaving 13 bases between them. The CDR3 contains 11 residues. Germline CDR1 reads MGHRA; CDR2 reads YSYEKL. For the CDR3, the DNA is TGCGCCAGCAAGAATGGATGGGGAGCTTTCTTT. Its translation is CASKNGWGAFF.

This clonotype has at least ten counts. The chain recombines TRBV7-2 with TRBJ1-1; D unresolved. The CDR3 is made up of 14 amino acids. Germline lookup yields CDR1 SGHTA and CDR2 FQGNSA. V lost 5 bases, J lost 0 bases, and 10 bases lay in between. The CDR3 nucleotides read TGTGCCAGCAGCCCCCCCCAGATGAACACTGAAGCTTTCTTT. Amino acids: CASSPPQMNTEAFF.

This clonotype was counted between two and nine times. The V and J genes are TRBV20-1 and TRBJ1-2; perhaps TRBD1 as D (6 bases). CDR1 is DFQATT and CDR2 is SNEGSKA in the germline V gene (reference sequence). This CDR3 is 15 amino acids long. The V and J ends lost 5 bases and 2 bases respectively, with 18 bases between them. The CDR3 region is CSAPSLRGGNYGYTF. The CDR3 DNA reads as TGCAGTGCTCCCTCCTTGAGGGGGGGGAACTATGGCTACACCTTC.

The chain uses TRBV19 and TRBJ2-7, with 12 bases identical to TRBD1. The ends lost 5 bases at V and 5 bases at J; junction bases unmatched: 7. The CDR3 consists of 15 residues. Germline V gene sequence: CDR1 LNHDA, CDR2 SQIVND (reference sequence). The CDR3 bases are TGTGCCAGTAGTGCGCGGGACAGGGGGCGGAACGAGCAGTACTTC. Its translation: CASSARDRGRNEQYF.

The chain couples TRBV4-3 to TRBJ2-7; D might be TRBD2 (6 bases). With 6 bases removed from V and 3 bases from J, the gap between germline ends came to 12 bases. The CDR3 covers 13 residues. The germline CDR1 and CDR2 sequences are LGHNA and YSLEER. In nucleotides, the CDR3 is TGCGCCAGCAGTACCCGGGGAGGCTACGAGCAGTACTTC. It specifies CASSTRGGYEQYF.

DNA of the CDR3: TGTGCCAGCACCCCTCAGTATTGGACCGGTTCCTACGAGCAGTACTTC. This gives the protein CASTPQYWTGSYEQYF. V usage is TRBV28 and J usage is TRBJ2-7; D not resolved. CDR1 MDHEN and CDR2 SYDVKM come from the germline V gene. The CDR3 runs 16 residues. V shed 7 bases and J shed 1 base, with 20 bases lying between them.

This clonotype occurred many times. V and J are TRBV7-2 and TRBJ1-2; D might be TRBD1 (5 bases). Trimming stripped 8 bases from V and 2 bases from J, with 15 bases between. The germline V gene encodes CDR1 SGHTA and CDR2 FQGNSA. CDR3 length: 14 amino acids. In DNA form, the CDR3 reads TGTGCCAGCGGCGGGATGGGGCGGAACTATGGCTACACCTTC. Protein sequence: CASGGMGRNYGYTF.

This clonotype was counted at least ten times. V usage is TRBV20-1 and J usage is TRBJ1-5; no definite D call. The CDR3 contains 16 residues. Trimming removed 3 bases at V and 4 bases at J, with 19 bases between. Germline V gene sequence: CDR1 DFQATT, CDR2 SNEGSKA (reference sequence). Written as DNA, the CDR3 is TGCAGTGCTAGGGGTCGTGAAGCAACCTTTAATCAGCCCCAGCATTTT. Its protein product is CSARGREATFNQPQHF.

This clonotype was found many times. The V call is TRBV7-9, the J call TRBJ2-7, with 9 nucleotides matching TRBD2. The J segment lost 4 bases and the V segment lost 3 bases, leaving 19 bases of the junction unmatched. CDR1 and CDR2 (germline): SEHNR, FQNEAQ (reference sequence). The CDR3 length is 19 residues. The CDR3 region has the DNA TGTGCCAGCAGCTTGGGCTTCCCAGGGCGGCCTAGCGGGACTTACGAGCAGTACTTC. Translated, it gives CASSLGFPGRPSGTYEQYF. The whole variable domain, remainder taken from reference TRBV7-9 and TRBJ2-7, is DTGVSQNPRHKITKRGQNVTFRCDPISEHNRLYWYRQTLGQGPEFLTYFQNEAQLEKSRLLSDRFSAERPKGSFSTLEIQRTEQGDSAMYLCASSLGFPGRPSGTYEQYFGPGTRLTVT.

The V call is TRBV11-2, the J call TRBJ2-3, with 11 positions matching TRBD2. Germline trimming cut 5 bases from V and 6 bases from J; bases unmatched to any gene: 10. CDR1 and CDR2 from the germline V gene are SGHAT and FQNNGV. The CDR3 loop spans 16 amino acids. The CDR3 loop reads CASSARLAGMGDTQYF. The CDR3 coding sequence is TGTGCCAGCAGCGCGAGACTAGCGGGAATGGGGGATACGCAGTATTTT.

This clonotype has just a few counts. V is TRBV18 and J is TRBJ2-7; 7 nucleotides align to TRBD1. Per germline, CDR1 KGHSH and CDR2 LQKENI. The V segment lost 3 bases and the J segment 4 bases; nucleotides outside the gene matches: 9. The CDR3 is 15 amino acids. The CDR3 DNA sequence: TGTGCCAGCTCACCGGGGGCAGGGGGTAATTACGAGCAGTACTTC. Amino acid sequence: CASSPGAGGNYEQYF.

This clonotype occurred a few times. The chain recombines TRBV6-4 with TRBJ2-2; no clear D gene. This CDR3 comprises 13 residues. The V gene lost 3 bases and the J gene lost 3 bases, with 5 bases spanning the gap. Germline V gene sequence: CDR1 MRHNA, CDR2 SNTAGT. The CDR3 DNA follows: TGTGCCAGCAGTGAAGACCACACCGGGGAGCTGTTTTTT. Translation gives CASSEDHTGELFF.

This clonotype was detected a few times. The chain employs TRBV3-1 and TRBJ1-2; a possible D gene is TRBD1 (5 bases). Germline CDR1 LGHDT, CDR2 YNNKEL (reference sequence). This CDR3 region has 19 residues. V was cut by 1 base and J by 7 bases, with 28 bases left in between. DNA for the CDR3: TGTGCCAGCAGCCAAGGATCCTGGTCCCCGTTTTTGCGGGGGTTTGGCTACACCTTC. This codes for CASSQGSWSPFLRGFGYTF.

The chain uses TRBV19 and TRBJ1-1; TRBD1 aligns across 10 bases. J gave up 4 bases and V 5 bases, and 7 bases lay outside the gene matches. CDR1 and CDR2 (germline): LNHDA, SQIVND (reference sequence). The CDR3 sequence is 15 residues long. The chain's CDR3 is CASSVTTGGRTEAFF. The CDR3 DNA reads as TGTGCCAGTAGTGTAACGACAGGGGGCCGCACTGAAGCTTTCTTT.

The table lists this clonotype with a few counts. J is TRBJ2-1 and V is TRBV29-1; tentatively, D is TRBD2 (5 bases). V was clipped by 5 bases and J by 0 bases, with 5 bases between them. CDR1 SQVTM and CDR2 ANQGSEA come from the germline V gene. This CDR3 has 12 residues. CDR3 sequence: CSVRDSYNEQFF. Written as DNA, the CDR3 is TGCAGCGTTCGGGACTCCTACAATGAGCAGTTCTTC.